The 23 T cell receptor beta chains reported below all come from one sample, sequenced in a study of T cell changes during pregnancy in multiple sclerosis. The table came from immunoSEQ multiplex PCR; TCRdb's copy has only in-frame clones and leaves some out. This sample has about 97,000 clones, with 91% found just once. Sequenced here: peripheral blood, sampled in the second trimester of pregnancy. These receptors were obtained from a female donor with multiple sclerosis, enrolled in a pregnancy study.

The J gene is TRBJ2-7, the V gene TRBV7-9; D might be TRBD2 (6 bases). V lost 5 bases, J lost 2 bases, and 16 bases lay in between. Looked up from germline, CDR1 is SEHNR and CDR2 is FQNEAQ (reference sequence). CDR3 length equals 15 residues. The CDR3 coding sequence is TGTGCCAGCAGCCCCCTAGGAGGGGCAACCTACGAGCAGTACTTC. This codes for CASSPLGGATYEQYF.

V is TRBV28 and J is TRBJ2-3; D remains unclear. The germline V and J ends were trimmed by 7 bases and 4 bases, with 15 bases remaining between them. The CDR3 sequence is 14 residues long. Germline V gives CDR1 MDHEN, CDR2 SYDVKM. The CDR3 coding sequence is TGTGCCAGCACCGTCCCGTTCTACCCAGATACGCAGTATTTT. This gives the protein CASTVPFYPDTQYF.

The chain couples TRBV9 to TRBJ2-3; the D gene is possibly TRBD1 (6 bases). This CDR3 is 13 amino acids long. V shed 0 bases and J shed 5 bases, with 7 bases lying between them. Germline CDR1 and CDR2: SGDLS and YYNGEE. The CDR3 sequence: CASSVGGGDTQYF. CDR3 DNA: TGTGCCAGCAGCGTAGGAGGGGGAGATACGCAGTATTTT.

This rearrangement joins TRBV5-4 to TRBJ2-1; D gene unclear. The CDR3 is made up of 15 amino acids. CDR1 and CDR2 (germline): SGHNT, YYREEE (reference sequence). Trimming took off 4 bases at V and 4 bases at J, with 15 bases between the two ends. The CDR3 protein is CASSPKGDGYNEQFF. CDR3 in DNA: TGTGCCAGCAGCCCCAAAGGAGACGGTTACAATGAGCAGTTCTTC.

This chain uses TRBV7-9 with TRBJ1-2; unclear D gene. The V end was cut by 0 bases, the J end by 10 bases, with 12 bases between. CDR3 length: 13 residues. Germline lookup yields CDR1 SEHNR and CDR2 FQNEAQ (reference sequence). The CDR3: CASSLASRRLYTF. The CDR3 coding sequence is TGTGCCAGCAGCTTAGCGTCCAGGCGCCTCTACACCTTC.

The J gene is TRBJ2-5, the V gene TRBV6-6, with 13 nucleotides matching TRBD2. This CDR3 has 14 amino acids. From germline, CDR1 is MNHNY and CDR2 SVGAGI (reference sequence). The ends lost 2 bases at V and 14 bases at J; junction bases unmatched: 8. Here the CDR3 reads CASSYGTSGDARYF. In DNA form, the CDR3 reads TGTGCCAGCAGTTACGGGACTAGCGGGGACGCCCGATACTTC.

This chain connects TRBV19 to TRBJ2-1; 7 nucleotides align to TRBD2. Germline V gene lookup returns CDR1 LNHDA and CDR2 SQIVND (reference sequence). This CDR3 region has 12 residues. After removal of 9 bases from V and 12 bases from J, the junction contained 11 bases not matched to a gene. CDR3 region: CASSLTSFGQFF. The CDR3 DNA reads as TGTGCCAGCAGCTTGACTAGCTTTGGGCAGTTCTTC.

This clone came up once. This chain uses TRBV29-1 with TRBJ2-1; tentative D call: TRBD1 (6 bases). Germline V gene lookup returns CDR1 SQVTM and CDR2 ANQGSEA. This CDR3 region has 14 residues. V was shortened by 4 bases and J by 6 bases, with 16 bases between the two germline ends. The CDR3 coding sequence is TGCAGCGTTGGAGCGGACAGCAGCCGCAATGAGCAGTTCTTC. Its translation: CSVGADSSRNEQFF.

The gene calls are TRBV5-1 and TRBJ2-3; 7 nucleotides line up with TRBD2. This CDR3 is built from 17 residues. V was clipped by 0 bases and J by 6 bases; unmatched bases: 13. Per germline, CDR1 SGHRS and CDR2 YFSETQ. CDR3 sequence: CASSLGRLAGWSDTQYF. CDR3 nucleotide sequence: TGCGCCAGCAGCTTGGGCCGACTAGCTGGGTGGAGCGATACGCAGTATTTT.

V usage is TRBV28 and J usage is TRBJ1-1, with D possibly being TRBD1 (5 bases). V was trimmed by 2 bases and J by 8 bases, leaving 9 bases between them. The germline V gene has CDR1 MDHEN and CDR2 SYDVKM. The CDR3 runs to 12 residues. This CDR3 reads CASSLRRGEAFF. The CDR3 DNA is TGTGCCAGCAGTTTAAGGAGGGGCGAAGCTTTCTTT.

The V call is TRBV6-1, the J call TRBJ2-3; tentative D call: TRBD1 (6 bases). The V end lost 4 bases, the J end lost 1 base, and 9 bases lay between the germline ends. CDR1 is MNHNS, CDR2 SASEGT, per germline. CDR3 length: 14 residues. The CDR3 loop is CASSANRGTDTQYF. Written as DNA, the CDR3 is TGTGCCAGCAGTGCTAACAGGGGCACAGATACGCAGTATTTT.

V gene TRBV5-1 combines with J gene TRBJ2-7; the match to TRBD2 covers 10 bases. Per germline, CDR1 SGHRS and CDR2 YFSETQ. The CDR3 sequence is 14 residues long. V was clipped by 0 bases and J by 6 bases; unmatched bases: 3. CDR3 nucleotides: TGCGCCAGCAGCTTGGAACTAGCGGGAAGCGAGCAGTACTTC. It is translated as CASSLELAGSEQYF. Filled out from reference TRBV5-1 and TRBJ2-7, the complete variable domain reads KAGVTQTPRYLIKTRGQQVTLSCSPISGHRSVSWYQQTPGQGLQFLFEYFSETQRNKGNFPGRFSGRQFSNSRSEMNVSTLELGDSALYLCASSLELAGSEQYFGPGTRLTVT.

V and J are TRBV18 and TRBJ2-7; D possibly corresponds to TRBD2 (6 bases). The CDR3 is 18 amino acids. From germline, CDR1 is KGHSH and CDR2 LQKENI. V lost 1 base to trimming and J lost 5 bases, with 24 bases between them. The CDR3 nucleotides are TGTGCCAGCTCACCACTTACGGTGGCCTTGGCGGGACGCGACGAGCAGTACTTC. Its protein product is CASSPLTVALAGRDEQYF. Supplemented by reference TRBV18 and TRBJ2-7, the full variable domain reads NAGVMQNPRHLVRRRGQEARLRCSPMKGHSHVYWYRQLPEEGLKFMVYLQKENIIDESGMPKERFSAEFPKEGPSILRIQQVVRGDSAAYFCASSPLTVALAGRDEQYFGPGTRLTVT.

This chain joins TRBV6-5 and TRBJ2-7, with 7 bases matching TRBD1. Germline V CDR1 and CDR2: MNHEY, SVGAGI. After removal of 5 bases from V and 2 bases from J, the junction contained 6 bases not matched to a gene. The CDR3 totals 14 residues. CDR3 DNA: TGTGCCAGCAGTAAGGGGGACAGCACCTACGAGCAGTACTTC. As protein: CASSKGDSTYEQYF.

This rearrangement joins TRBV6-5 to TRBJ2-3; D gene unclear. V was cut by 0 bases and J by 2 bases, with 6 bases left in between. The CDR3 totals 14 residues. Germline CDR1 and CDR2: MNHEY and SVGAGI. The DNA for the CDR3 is TGTGCCAGCAGTTACTCGAGATCCACAGATACGCAGTATTTT. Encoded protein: CASSYSRSTDTQYF.

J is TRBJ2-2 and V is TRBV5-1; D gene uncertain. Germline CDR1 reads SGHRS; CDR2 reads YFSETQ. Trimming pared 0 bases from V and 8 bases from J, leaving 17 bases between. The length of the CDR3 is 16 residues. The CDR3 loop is CASSLVETLGGGELFF. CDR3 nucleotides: TGCGCCAGCAGCTTGGTGGAGACGCTAGGTGGTGGGGAGCTGTTTTTT.

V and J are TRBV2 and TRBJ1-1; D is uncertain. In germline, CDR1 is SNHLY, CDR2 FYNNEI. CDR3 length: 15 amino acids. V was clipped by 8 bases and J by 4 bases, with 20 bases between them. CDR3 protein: CASEDQGRVGTEAFF. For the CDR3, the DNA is TGTGCCAGCGAGGATCAAGGGCGGGTGGGCACTGAAGCTTTCTTT.

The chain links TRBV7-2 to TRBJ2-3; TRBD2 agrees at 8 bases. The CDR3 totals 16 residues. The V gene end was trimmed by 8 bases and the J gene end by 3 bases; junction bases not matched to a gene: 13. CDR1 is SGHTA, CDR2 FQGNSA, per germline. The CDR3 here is CASALTFGRGTDTQYF. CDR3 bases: TGTGCCAGCGCCCTAACGTTCGGGAGGGGAACAGATACGCAGTATTTT.

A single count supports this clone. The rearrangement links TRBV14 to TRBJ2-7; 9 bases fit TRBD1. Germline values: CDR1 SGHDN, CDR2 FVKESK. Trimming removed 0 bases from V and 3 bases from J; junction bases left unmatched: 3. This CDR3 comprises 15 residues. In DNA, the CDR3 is TGTGCCAGCAGCCAAGAGGGACAGGGTGACTACGAGCAGTACTTC. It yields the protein CASSQEGQGDYEQYF.

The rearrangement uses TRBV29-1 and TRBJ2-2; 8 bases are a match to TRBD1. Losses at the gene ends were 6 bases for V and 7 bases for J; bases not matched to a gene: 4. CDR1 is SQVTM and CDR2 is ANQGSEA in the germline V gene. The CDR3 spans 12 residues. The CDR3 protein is CSVRTGIGELFF. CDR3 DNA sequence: TGCAGCGTCAGGACAGGGATCGGGGAGCTGTTTTTT.

The CDR3 is CSVALTGDNQPQHF. The CDR3 DNA sequence: TGCAGCGTTGCCCTAACAGGGGACAATCAGCCCCAGCATTTT. This sequence joins TRBV29-1 and TRBJ1-5; 7 positions match TRBD1. The germline V gene encodes CDR1 SQVTM and CDR2 ANQGSEA. The CDR3 is 14 amino acids. With V trimmed by 4 bases and J by 3 bases, 6 bases remained unmatched.

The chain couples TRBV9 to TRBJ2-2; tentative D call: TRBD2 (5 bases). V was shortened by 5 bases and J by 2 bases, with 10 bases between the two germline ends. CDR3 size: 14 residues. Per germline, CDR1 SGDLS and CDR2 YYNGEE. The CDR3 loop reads CASRQLVNTGELFF. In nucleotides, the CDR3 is TGTGCCAGCAGACAACTAGTAAACACCGGGGAGCTGTTTTTT.

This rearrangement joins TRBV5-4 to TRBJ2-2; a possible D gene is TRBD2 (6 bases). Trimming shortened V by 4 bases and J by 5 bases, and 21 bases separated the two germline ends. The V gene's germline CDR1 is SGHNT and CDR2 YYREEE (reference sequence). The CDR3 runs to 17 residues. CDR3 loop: CASSRGSGFIGTGELFF. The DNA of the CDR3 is TGTGCCAGCAGCCGAGGGAGCGGGTTCATCGGGACCGGGGAGCTGTTTTTT.